This T cell receptor (beta chain) was sequenced for a study of tumor and adjacent non-tumor tissue in lung cancer. Turning to the study itself: Each sample yielded 3.9 million or so productive TCRbeta reads on average.

This CDR3 has 14 amino acids. CDR1 is MGHRA, CDR2 YSYEKL, per germline. The V gene lost 9 bases and the J gene lost 5 bases, with 18 bases spanning the gap. Study-level points and caveats: Top 100 clones took a larger repertoire share in normal lung. TCR diversity was significantly greater in tumor than normal lung tissue.

The template was RNA from unsorted bulk tissue. A modified ARM-PCR protocol with three rounds of nested PCR amplified TCRbeta. TCRdb re-analysed the multiplex PCR reads in MiXCR, keeping a single row per CDR3 protein. The sample holds about 120,000 distinct CDR3 sequences, 66% seen once. Of note for this clonotype: Its specificity is unknown.

The source material was lung tumor tissue. This receptor was obtained from a man aged 25-45 years with non-small cell lung cancer. The chain combines TRBV4-1 with TRBJ2-3; unclear D gene. This CDR3 reads CASIQESPRDTQYF. For the CDR3, the DNA is TGCGCCAGTATCCAAGAGAGCCCCCGAGATACGCAGTATTTT.